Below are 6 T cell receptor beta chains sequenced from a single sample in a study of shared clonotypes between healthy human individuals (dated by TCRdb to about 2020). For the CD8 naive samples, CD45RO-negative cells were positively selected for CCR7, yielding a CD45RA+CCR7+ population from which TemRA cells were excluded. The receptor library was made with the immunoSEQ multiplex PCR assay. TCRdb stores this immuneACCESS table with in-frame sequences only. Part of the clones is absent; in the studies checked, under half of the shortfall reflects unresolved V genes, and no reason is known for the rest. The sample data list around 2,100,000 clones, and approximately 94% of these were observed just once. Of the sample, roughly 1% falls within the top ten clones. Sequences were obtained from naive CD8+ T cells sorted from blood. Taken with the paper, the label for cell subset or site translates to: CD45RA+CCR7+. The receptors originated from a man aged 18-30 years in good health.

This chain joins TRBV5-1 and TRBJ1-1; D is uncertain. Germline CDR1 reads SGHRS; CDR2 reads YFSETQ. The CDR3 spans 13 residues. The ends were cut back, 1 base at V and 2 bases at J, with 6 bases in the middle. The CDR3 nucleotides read TGCGCCAGCAGCTTGTTCTTTAACACTGAAGCTTTCTTT. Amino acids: CASSLFFNTEAFF.

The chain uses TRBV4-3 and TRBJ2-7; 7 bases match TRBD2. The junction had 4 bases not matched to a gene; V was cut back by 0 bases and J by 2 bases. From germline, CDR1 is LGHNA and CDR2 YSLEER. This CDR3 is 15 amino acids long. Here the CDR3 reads CASSQDLAVTYEQYF. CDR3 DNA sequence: TGCGCCAGCAGCCAAGATCTAGCGGTAACCTACGAGCAGTACTTC.

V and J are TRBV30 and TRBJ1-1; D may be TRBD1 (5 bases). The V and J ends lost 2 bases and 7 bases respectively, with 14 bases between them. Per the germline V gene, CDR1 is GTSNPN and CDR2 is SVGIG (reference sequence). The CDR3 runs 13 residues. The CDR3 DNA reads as TGTGCCTGGAGTTTCGGGACGATCTATGAAGCTTTCTTT. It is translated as CAWSFGTIYEAFF.

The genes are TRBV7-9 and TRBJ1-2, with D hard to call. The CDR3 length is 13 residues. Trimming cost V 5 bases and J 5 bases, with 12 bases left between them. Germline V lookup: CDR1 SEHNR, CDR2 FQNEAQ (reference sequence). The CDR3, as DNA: TGTGCCAGCAGCGCTGAGGGAATATATGGCTACACCTTC. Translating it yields CASSAEGIYGYTF.

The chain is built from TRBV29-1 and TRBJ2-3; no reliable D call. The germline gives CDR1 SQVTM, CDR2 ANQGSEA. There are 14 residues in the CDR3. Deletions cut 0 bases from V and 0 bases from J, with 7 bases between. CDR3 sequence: CSVEDGRSTDTQYF. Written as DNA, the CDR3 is TGCAGCGTTGAAGACGGCAGGAGCACAGATACGCAGTATTTT.

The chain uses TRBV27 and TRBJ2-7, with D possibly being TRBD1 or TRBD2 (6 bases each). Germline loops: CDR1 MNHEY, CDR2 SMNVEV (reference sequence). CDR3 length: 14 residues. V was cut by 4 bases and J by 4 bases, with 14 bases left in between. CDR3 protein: CASSSPGALYEQYF. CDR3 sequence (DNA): TGTGCCAGCAGTTCGCCGGGGGCGCTTTACGAGCAGTACTTC.